This record looks at one T cell receptor (beta chain) sequence and its context. This clonotype has at least ten counts. Its antigen has not been determined. The sample holds no much larger clone one base away, and base qualities are not on file. This sample was taken from a study of patients and donors after allogeneic stem cell transplantation (dated by TCRdb to between 2020 and 2021). The germline V gene sets CDR1 to KGHDR and CDR2 to SFDVKD. The CDR3 starts with the cysteine, ends with the phenylalanine, and has 15 residues. Of the read, only the CDR3 DNA is kept; its 45 bases are in frame from base 1. The V and J ends are trimmed by 7 bases and 4 bases, leaving 18 bases between them. Library preparation was by RT-PCR. Sequencing was performed on a NextSeq 550. Using fastp trimming at Q25 and MiXCR clonotype assembly, TCRdb reanalyzed the public sequencing data and kept in-frame beta chains. Under each unique CDR3 protein, matching rows form one entry showing the most common genes and DNA. The sample contains fewer than 250,000 distinct CDR3 sequences, over 12% of them found a single time. The top ten clones comprise approximately 10% of the sample.

Sequencing was performed on blood, either unsorted or a sorted T cell fraction (not recorded which). The rearrangement combines TRBV24-1 with TRBJ1-2, with an unclear D gene assignment. The clonotype originates from a human donor who was either an allogeneic HSCT recipient or a stem cell or donor lymphocyte infusion donor (not recorded which). It is not recorded whose cells these are; they may come from a transplant donor. The sequenced DNA is TGTGCCACCAGATTTCTGGATCCCACTTGCTATGGCTACACCTTC. It translates to CATRFLDPTCYGYTF.